This passage covers 5 T cell receptor beta chains from one sample sequenced in a study of metastatic and nonmetastatic thyroid tumors. MiXCR re-clonotyped the PCR reads for TCRdb. The sample gives 64,000 or so clones, about a sixth of which show up once; roughly a tenth is in the top ten. Every patient was untreated before thyroid surgery. The specimen was blood. These receptors were obtained from a male donor with papillary thyroid cancer or a benign thyroid nodule (not recorded which). Some clones in this sample may be carry-over from other donors' samples.

This clone was seen ten or more times. The chain has TRBV20-1 and TRBJ2-1; tentatively, D is TRBD2 (6 bases). With 0 bases removed from V and 5 bases from J, the gap between germline ends came to 11 bases. Per the germline V gene, CDR1 is DFQATT and CDR2 is SNEGSKA (reference sequence). The CDR3 is made up of 14 amino acids. DNA for the CDR3: TGCAGTGCTAGAGACCTAGCGACCAACAATGAGCAGTTCTTC. The encoded protein is CSARDLATNNEQFF.

In this sample, this clone turned up many times. The chain links TRBV5-6 to TRBJ1-5, with D tentatively TRBD1 (5 bases). Germline loops: CDR1 SGHDT, CDR2 YYEEEE. The length of the CDR3 is 12 residues. Trimming removed 1 base at V and 7 bases at J, with 6 bases between. CDR3 sequence: CASSLQGQPQHF. The CDR3 DNA is TGTGCCAGCAGCTTGCAGGGCCAGCCCCAGCATTTT.

The sample holds a few counts of this clone. This may come from a read error, since a much larger clone is one base off. The genes are TRBV9 and TRBJ2-2; 7 bases fit TRBD2. The CDR3 extends over 16 amino acids. Trimming cost V 4 bases and J 5 bases; bases outside gene matches: 11. Germline V gives CDR1 SGDLS, CDR2 YYNGEE. CDR3 sequence reads: CASSPRGVDPTGELFF. CDR3 nucleotides: TGTGCCAGCAGCCCCCGGGGGGTGGATCCGACCGGGGAGCTGTTTTTT.

Ten or more counts support this clone. The chain links TRBV11-2 to TRBJ2-5; D is unresolved. Germline V gene lookup returns CDR1 SGHAT and CDR2 FQNNGV. The V end lost 0 bases, the J end lost 5 bases, and 7 bases lay between the germline ends. This CDR3 is 13 amino acids long. The chain's CDR3 is CASSLERTETQYF. In nucleotides, the CDR3 is TGTGCCAGCAGCTTAGAGCGGACCGAGACCCAGTACTTC.

V usage is TRBV11-1 and J usage is TRBJ2-1; TRBD2 matches at 15 bases. Trimming took 4 bases from V and 8 from J; bases not matched to a gene: 3. Germline V gives CDR1 SGHAT, CDR2 FQDESV (reference sequence). The CDR3 has 15 amino acids. CDR3 sequence: CASSSGLAGGDEQFF. The DNA of the CDR3 is TGTGCCAGCAGCTCGGGACTAGCGGGAGGAGATGAGCAGTTCTTC.